The 8 T cell receptor beta chains below all came from one sample that was sequenced in a study of cytomegalovirus exposure and HLA in healthy donors. Primers: 60 Vbeta forward and 13 Jbeta reverse. Using immunoSEQ multiplex PCR, the repertoire was profiled, and TCRdb retains in-frame clones only, with some absent. In the table there are about 130,000 clones, roughly 68% of which are singletons. The sequenced sample consisted of PBMCs. The receptor set was obtained from a woman aged 50 to 60 in good health and CMV-seropositive.

This clone is a singleton in its sample. The chain carries TRBV7-2 and TRBJ2-5; 7 bases agree with TRBD2. The CDR3 is 15 residues long. Looked up from germline, CDR1 is SGHTA and CDR2 is FQGNSA. With V trimmed by 5 bases and J by 2 bases, 8 bases remained unmatched. This CDR3 is CASSPVQGGQETQYF. CDR3 nucleotide sequence: TGTGCCAGCAGCCCAGTCCAGGGAGGGCAAGAGACCCAGTACTTC.

The rearrangement links TRBV18 to TRBJ2-1; TRBD2 matches 10 bases. Germline CDR1 is KGHSH and CDR2 is LQKENI. The CDR3 sequence is 14 residues long. The ends lost 9 bases at V and 2 bases at J; junction bases unmatched: 4. The CDR3 nucleotides are TGTGCCAGTGTAGCGGGGGGCCCCTACAATGAGCAGTTCTTC. It yields the protein CASVAGGPYNEQFF.

V usage is TRBV6-1 and J usage is TRBJ1-5; D is uncertain. Trimming removed 0 bases from V and 0 bases from J, with 15 bases in between. Germline assignment: CDR1 MNHNS and CDR2 SASEGT. This CDR3 has 18 amino acids. This chain's CDR3 is CASSEAANSLYSNQPQHF. The CDR3, as DNA: TGTGCCAGCAGTGAAGCGGCGAACAGCCTCTATAGCAATCAGCCCCAGCATTTT.

This clone has more than one count but fewer than ten. The genes are TRBV5-4 and TRBJ1-3, with a tentative D call TRBD1 (6 bases). The V end lost 3 bases, the J end lost 0 bases, and 13 bases lay between the germline ends. Per the germline V gene, CDR1 is SGHNT and CDR2 is YYREEE (reference sequence). There are 16 residues in the CDR3. The CDR3 sequence is CASSWGPVSSGNTIYF. The CDR3 DNA sequence: TGTGCCAGCAGCTGGGGGCCGGTTTCCTCTGGAAACACCATATATTTT.

The chain joins TRBV10-3 to TRBJ2-6, with D perhaps TRBD2 (5 bases). Germline V gene sequence: CDR1 ENHRY, CDR2 SYGVKD. The V end was cut by 2 bases, the J end by 0 bases, with 17 bases between. The CDR3 loop spans 19 amino acids. Here the CDR3 reads CAISERGTVPSSGANVLTF. CDR3 in DNA: TGTGCCATCAGTGAGCGGGGAACAGTACCGTCCTCTGGGGCCAACGTCCTGACTTTC.

To note about this clone: One end of the junction is discordant with germline, which a read error may explain. This rearrangement joins TRBV29-1 to TRBJ2-1, with D possibly TRBD2 on 5 matching bases. Per germline, CDR1 SQVTM and CDR2 ANQGSEA. The CDR3 is 11 residues long. DNA of the CDR3: TGCAGCGTTGAAAACTCTGGGGAGCGGTTCTTC. Translation: CSVENSGERFF.

Written as DNA, the CDR3 is TGTGCCAGCAGCGCTGGACTAGCGGGGGGGCTCGCTGAGCAGTTCTTC. As protein: CASSAGLAGGLAEQFF. V and J are TRBV9 and TRBJ2-1; 15 positions agree with TRBD2. V gave up 3 bases and J gave up 9 bases; unmatched junction bases: 7. The CDR3 contains 16 residues. From germline, CDR1 is SGDLS and CDR2 YYNGEE. Based on the CDR3 plus reference TRBV9 and TRBJ2-1, the full variable domain is DSGVTQTPKHLITATGQRVTLRCSPRSGDLSVYWYQQSLDQGLQFLIQYYNGEERAKGNILERFSAQQFPDLHSELNLSSLELGDSALYFCASSAGLAGGLAEQFFGPGTRLTVL.

This rearrangement joins TRBV19 to TRBJ1-4, with unresolved D. Trimming shortened V by 4 bases and J by 4 bases, and 7 bases separated the two germline ends. Per the germline V gene, CDR1 is LNHDA and CDR2 is SQIVND (reference sequence). This CDR3 comprises 13 residues. CDR3 sequence (DNA): TGTGCCAGTAGTACCAGTGTTAATGAAAAACTGTTTTTT. Its protein is CASSTSVNEKLFF.